This TCR beta chain was obtained from a study of T cells in Graves' hyperthyroidism and ophthalmopathy. RNA transcripts provided the source from which TCR beta CDR3 regions were amplified. HTBI primers were employed in a first-round RT-PCR of the TCR CDR3. TCRdb re-analysed the multiplex PCR reads in MiXCR, keeping a single row per CDR3 protein. There are under 250,000 distinct CDR3 sequences in the sample; approximately 23% occur only once, and about 40% lies in the top ten. Points from the study as a whole: Expanded thyroid clonotypes (above 0.001) were mostly also found in blood. The model anticipated ophthalmopathy a median about 7.1 months pre-onset.

This clonotype has a handful of counts. The antigen is undetermined. Germline assignment: CDR1 SGDLS and CDR2 YYNGEE. The trim removed 5 bases at V and 2 bases at J, leaving 9 bases unmatched. CDR3 length: 15 residues. Lactation, pregnancy, other autoimmune disease or uncontrolled infection excluded patients. This sequence was found in a middle-aged woman with Graves' ophthalmopathy. This sequence joins TRBV9 and TRBJ2-7; 8 bases are shared with TRBD1. Sequencing was performed on blood. In nucleotides, the CDR3 is TGTGCCAGCAGTGAACTTAGGACAGGGACCTACGAGCAGTACTTC. This gives the protein CASSELRTGTYEQYF.